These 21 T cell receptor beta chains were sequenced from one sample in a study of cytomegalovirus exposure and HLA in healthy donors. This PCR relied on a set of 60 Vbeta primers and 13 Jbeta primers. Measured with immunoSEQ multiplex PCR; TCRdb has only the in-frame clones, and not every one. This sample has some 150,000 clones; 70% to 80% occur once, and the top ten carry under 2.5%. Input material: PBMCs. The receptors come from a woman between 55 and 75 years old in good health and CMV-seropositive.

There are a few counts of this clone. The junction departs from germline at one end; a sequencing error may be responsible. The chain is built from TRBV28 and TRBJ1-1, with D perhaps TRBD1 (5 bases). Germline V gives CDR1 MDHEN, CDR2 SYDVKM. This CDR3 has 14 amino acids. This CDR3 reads CASSFARGNAEAFF. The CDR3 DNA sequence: TGTGCCAGCAGTTTCGCGCGGGGGAACGCTGAAGCTTTCTTT.

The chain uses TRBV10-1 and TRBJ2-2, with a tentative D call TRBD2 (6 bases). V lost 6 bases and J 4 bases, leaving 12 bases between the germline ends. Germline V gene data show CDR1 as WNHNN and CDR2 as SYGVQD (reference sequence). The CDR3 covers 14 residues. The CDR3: CASSNRGSTGELFF. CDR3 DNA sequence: TGCGCCAGCAGCAACCGGGGGAGCACCGGGGAGCTGTTTTTT.

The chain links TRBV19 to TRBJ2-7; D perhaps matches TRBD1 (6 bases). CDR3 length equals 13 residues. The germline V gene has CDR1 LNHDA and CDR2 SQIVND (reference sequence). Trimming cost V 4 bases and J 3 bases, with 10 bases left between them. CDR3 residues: CASSSRGNYEQYF. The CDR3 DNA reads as TGTGCCAGTAGTAGCAGGGGCAACTACGAGCAGTACTTC.

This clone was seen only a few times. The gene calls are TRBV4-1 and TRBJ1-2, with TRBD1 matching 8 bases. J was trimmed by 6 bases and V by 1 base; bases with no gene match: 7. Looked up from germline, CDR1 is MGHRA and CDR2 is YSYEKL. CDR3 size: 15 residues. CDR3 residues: CASSQGIADRDGYTF. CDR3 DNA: TGCGCCAGCAGCCAAGGGATCGCGGACAGGGATGGCTACACCTTC.

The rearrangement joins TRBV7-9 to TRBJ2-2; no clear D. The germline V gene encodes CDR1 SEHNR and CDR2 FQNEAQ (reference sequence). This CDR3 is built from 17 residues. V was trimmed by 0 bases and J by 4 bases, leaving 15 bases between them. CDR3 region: CASSLAPGRTGTGELFF. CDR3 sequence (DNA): TGTGCCAGCAGCTTAGCCCCCGGCAGAACGGGCACCGGGGAGCTGTTTTTT.

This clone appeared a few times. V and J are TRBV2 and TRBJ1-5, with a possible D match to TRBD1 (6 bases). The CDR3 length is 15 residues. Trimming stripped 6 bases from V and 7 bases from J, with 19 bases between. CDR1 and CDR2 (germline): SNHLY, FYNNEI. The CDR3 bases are TGTGCCAGCAGCCAGGAGGGTGGGGGGGGCCAGCCCCAGCATTTT. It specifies CASSQEGGGGQPQHF.

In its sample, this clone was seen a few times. CDR3 sequence reads: CASSYREQGYGYTF. CDR3 bases: TGTGCCAGCAGTTATAGGGAACAGGGTTATGGCTACACCTTC. The chain uses TRBV6-5 and TRBJ1-2; D is possibly TRBD1 (6 bases). Germline V gene data show CDR1 as MNHEY and CDR2 as SVGAGI. Trimming removed 3 bases from V and 5 bases from J, with 13 bases in between. The CDR3 loop spans 14 amino acids.

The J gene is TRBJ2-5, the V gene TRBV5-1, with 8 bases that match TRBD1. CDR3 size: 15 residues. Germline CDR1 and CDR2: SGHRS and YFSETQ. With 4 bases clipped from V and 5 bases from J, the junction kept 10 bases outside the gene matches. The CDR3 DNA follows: TGCGCCAGCAGCCCCTCGACAGGGGAAGTGGAGACCCAGTACTTC. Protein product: CASSPSTGEVETQYF.

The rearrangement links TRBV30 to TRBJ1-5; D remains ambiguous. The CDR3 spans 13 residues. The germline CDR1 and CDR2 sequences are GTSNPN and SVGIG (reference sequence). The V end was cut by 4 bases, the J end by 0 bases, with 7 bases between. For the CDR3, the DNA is TGTGCCTGGAACATGAATAGCAATCAGCCCCAGCATTTT. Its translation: CAWNMNSNQPQHF.

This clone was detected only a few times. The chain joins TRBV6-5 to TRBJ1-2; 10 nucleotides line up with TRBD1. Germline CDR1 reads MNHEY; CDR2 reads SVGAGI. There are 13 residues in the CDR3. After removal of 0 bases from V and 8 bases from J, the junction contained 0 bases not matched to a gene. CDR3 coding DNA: TGTGCCAGCAGTTACTCGACAGGGGGCGGCTACACCTTC. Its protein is CASSYSTGGGYTF.

DNA for the CDR3: TGTGCCAGCAGCTTAGGGAGGGGGACAGGGTATGAAAAACTGTTTTTT. Translation: CASSLGRGTGYEKLFF. The chain has TRBV11-2 and TRBJ1-4, with 9 bases aligning to TRBD1. This CDR3 is built from 16 residues. Unmatched junction bases numbered 6, after V lost 1 base and J lost 6 bases. The germline V gene encodes CDR1 SGHAT and CDR2 FQNNGV. The variable domain in full, with the rest retrieved from reference TRBV11-2 and TRBJ1-4, is EAGVAQSPRYKIIEKRQSVAFWCNPISGHATLYWYQQILGQGPKLLIQFQNNGVVDDSQLPKDRFSAERLKGVDSTLKIQPAKLEDSAVYLCASSLGRGTGYEKLFFGSGTQLSVL.

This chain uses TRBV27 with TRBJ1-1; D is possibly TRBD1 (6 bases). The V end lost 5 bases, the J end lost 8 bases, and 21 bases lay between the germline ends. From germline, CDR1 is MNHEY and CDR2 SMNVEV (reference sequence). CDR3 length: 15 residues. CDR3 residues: CASSAEGGYRAEAFF. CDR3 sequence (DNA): TGTGCCAGCAGTGCCGAAGGGGGTTACAGGGCAGAAGCTTTCTTT.

CDR3 loop: CASSFGQGGGEQYF. The DNA of the CDR3 is TGTGCCAGCAGCTTCGGGCAGGGAGGGGGCGAGCAGTACTTC. The chain has TRBV7-9 and TRBJ2-7; TRBD2 is a possible D gene (7 bases). The CDR3 loop spans 14 amino acids. Germline CDR1 is SEHNR and CDR2 is FQNEAQ (reference sequence). Trimming left V 3 bases short and J 6 bases short, with 15 bases between.

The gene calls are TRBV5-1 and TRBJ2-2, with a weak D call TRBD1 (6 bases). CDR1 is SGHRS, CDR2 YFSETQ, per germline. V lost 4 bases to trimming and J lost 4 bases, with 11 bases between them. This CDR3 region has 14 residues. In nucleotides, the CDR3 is TGCGCCAGCAGCCACAGGGATCCCACCGGGGAGCTGTTTTTT. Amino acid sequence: CASSHRDPTGELFF.

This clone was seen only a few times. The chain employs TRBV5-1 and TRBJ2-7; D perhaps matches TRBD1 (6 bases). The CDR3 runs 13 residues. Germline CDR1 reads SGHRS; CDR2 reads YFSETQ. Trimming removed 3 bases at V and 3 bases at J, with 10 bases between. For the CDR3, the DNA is TGCGCCAGCAGCTATCAACAGGGCTACGAGCAGTACTTC. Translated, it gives CASSYQQGYEQYF.

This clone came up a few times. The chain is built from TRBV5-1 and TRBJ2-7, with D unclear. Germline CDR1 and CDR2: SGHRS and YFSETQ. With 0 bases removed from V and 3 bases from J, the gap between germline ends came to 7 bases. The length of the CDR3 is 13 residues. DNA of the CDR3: TGCGCCAGCAGCTTGGGACAAGTCTACGAGCAGTACTTC. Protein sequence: CASSLGQVYEQYF.

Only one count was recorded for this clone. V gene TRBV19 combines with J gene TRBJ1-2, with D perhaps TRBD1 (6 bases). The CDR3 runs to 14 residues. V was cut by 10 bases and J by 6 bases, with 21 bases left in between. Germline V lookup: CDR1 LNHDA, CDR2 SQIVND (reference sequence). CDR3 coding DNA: TGTGCCACCGCCATTGGGGGCACCCAACATGGCTACACCTTC. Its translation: CATAIGGTQHGYTF.

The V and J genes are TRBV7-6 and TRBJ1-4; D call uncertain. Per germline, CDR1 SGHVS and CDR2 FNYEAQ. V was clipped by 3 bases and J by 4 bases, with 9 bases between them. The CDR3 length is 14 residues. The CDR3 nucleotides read TGTGCCAGCAGCTTGCCGGGGAATAATGAAAAACTGTTTTTT. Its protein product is CASSLPGNNEKLFF.

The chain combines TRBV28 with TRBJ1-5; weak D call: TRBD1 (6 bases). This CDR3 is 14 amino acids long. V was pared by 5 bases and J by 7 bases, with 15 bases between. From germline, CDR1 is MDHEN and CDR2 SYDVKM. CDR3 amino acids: CASSPTGLQQPQHF. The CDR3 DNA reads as TGTGCCAGCAGTCCTACAGGGTTGCAGCAGCCCCAGCATTTT.

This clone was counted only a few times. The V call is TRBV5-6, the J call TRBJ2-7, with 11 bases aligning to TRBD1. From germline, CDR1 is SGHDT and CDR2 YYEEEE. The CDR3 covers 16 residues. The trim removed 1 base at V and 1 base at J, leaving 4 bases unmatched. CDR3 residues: CASSLSGTGGSYEQYF. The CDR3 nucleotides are TGTGCCAGCAGCTTGTCCGGGACAGGGGGGTCCTACGAGCAGTACTTC. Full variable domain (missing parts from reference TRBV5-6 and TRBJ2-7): DAGVTQSPTHLIKTRGQQVTLRCSPKSGHDTVSWYQQALGQGPQFIFQYYEEEERQRGNFPDRFSGHQFPNYSSELNVNALLLGDSALYLCASSLSGTGGSYEQYFGPGTRLTVT.

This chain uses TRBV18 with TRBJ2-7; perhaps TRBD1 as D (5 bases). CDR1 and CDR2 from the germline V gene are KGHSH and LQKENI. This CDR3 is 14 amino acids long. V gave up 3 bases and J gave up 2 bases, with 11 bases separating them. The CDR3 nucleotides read TGTGCCAGCTCACCCTCGGGCAGGGCCTACGAGCAGTACTTC. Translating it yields CASSPSGRAYEQYF.